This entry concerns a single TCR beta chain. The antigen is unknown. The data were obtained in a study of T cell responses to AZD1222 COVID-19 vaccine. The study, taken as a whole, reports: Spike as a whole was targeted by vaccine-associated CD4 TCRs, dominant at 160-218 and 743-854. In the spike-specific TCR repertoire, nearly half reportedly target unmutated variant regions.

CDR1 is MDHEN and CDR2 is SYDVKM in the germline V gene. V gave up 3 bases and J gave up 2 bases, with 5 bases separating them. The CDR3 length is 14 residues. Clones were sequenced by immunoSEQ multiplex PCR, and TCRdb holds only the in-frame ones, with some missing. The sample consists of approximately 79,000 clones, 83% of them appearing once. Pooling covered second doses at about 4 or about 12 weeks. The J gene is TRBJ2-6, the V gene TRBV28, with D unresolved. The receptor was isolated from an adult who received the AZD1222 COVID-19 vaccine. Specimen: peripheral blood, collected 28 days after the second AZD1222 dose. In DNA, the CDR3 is TGTGCCAGCAGTTTGACGGCTGGGGCCAACGTCCTGACTTTC. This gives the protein CASSLTAGANVLTF.